This T cell receptor (beta chain) derives from a study of blood T cells in healthy people across ages. In the case of this clonotype: The antigen is undetermined.

Study-wide points: Getting older went along with TCR beta diversity per million T cells dropping roughly linearly.

A J-beta primer mix and a sample-barcoded 5' primer were used in a second PCR of about 6 to 12 cycles. MiXCR, applied by TCRdb to the 5' RACE reads, yields one record per CDR3 protein. Of about 900,000 distinct CDR3 sequences listed, 45% to 50% are singletons. Trimming at V came to 7 bases and at J to 2 bases, leaving 12 bases not matched to a gene. This CDR3 has 16 amino acids. Germline V lookup: CDR1 MDHEN, CDR2 SYDVKM. Sequenced input: blood. The chain joins TRBV28 to TRBJ2-7, with TRBD1 matching 9 bases. This receptor was obtained from a young man in good health. The CDR3, as DNA: TGTGCCAGCACTCTTAAAGCAGGACAGGGGCCCTACGAGCAGTACTTC. Protein sequence: CASTLKAGQGPYEQYF.